Here is one T cell receptor (beta chain) with its context. The antigen is not known. TCRdb ran MiXCR on the reads and lists one entry per CDR3 protein. The sample lists under 850,000 distinct CDR3 sequences; 30% to 40% were seen once. The length of the CDR3 is 14 residues. CDR1 is SGHVS and CDR2 is FNYEAQ in the germline V gene. Trimming removed 8 bases at V and 1 base at J, with 11 bases between. This sample is part of a study of T cell repertoires in cytomegalovirus infection. This rearrangement joins TRBV7-6 to TRBJ2-2, with D tentatively TRBD2 (6 bases). Source: cultured PBMCs, taken from culture after CMV antigen stimulation. The source is a human donor in good health (CMV status not recorded). Some clones in this sample may be carry-over from other donors' samples. In DNA, the CDR3 is TGTGCCAGCGGGGGACTCCTGAACACCGGGGAGCTGTTTTTT. This sequence encodes CASGGLLNTGELFF.